Shown below are 21 T cell receptor beta chains from a single sample sequenced in a study of Ad26.COV2.S vaccination and SARS-CoV-2 variants (dated by TCRdb to the early 2020s). The library came from the immunoSEQ multiplex PCR assay. TCRdb holds this immuneACCESS table with in-frame rearrangements only. Some clones are missing; in checked studies, unresolved V genes explain under half, and the rest has no known cause. The sample contains more than 400,000 clones, around 92% of them found a single time. Approximately 1.6% of the sample goes to the ten largest clones. In light of the paper, this sample's treatment or condition label describes: over 15 received Ad26.COV2.S at low or high dose, single or two shots; about five received placebo; per-sample allocation not given. For vaccine and placebo recipients, repertoires were sequenced using samples collected on day 63 after the first injection. Material: peripheral blood, obtained in a trial of Ad26.COV2.S vaccine versus placebo. These receptors all stem from a person between 18 and 59 years old who received the Ad26.COV2.S COVID-19 vaccine or a placebo.

To note about this clone: The sample has other DNA sequences that encode this CDR3 too. V gene TRBV19 combines with J gene TRBJ2-7, with 9 bases identical to TRBD1. Germline loops: CDR1 LNHDA, CDR2 SQIVND (reference sequence). CDR3 size: 14 residues. With 3 bases clipped from V and 2 bases from J, the junction kept 2 bases outside the gene matches. CDR3 protein: CASSIGTGTYEQYF. As DNA, the CDR3 is TGTGCCAGTAGTATTGGGACAGGGACCTACGAGCAGTACTTC.

As to this clone: Other DNA sequences in the same sample also yield this CDR3. The CDR3 region has the DNA TGTGCCAGCTCTGGACAGGGGGCCTCCAATCAGCCCCAGCATTTT. Translation: CASSGQGASNQPQHF. The chain combines TRBV2 with TRBJ1-5; 11 nucleotides line up with TRBD1. Germline CDR1 reads SNHLY; CDR2 reads FYNNEI. V lost 8 bases, J lost 3 bases, and 6 bases stayed unmatched. This CDR3 contains 15 residues.

The CDR3: CASSFGGQGQPQHF. CDR3 coding DNA: TGTGCCAGCAGTTTCGGGGGTCAAGGTCAGCCCCAGCATTTT. The rearrangement uses TRBV27 and TRBJ1-5, with D possibly matching TRBD1 (5 bases). This CDR3 is built from 14 residues. The ends were cut back, 3 bases at V and 6 bases at J, with 12 bases in the middle. The V gene's germline CDR1 is MNHEY and CDR2 SMNVEV (reference sequence).

This sequence joins TRBV9 and TRBJ1-2; TRBD1 matches at 8 bases. The V gene's germline CDR1 is SGDLS and CDR2 YYNGEE. This CDR3 is built from 16 residues. The V gene end was trimmed by 2 bases and the J gene end by 5 bases; junction bases not matched to a gene: 11. Here the CDR3 reads CASSVQGAPNPYGYTF. As DNA, the CDR3 is TGTGCCAGCAGCGTCCAGGGGGCCCCAAACCCTTATGGCTACACCTTC.

V is TRBV7-9 and J is TRBJ1-2; possible D gene TRBD1, 6 bases. CDR1 and CDR2 from the germline V gene are SEHNR and FQNEAQ (reference sequence). V was clipped by 4 bases and J by 4 bases, with 16 bases between them. This CDR3 region has 15 residues. CDR3 sequence reads: CASSYATGPTYGYTF. The CDR3 nucleotides read TGTGCCAGCAGCTACGCGACAGGCCCCACCTATGGCTACACCTTC.

This CDR3 is CASSDPTGGLETQYF. Written as DNA, the CDR3 is TGTGCCAGCAGTGACCCTACGGGAGGGCTGGAGACCCAGTACTTC. The rearrangement joins TRBV2 to TRBJ2-5; 8 nucleotides line up with TRBD2. The V and J ends lost 3 bases and 5 bases, in that order; junction bases with no gene match: 8. CDR1 is SNHLY, CDR2 FYNNEI, per germline. The CDR3 sequence is 15 residues long.

This rearrangement joins TRBV7-7 to TRBJ2-6; D unclear. This CDR3 contains 15 residues. V was pared by 5 bases and J by 0 bases, with 8 bases between. Germline loops: CDR1 SSHAT, CDR2 FNYEAQ (reference sequence). The CDR3 sequence: CASSRAYSGANVLTF. DNA of the CDR3: TGTGCCAGCAGCCGCGCTTACTCTGGGGCCAACGTCCTGACTTTC. The whole variable domain, filled in from reference TRBV7-7 and TRBJ2-6, reads GAGVSQSPRYKVTKRGQDVTLRCDPISSHATLYWYQQALGQGPEFLTYFNYEAQPDKSGLPSDRFSAERPEGSISTLTIQRTEQRDSAMYRCASSRAYSGANVLTFGAGSRLTVL.

The J gene is TRBJ2-7, the V gene TRBV7-2; TRBD2 agrees at 8 bases. This CDR3 comprises 14 residues. After removal of 7 bases from V and 7 bases from J, the junction contained 12 bases not matched to a gene. The germline V gene encodes CDR1 SGHTA and CDR2 FQGNSA. The DNA of the CDR3 is TGTGCCAGCACCTCAGCTTGGCCGGGGGGGGAGCAGTACTTC. Amino acids: CASTSAWPGGEQYF.

The V call is TRBV30, the J call TRBJ2-2; D gene unclear. This CDR3 region has 14 residues. With 4 bases removed from V and 1 base from J, the gap between germline ends came to 10 bases. Germline V gene data show CDR1 as GTSNPN and CDR2 as SVGIG (reference sequence). CDR3: CAWKSNMNTGELFF. CDR3 nucleotide sequence: TGTGCCTGGAAATCGAATATGAACACCGGGGAGCTGTTTTTT.

J is TRBJ1-5 and V is TRBV7-9; D might be TRBD1 (5 bases). Trimming removed 7 bases from V and 2 bases from J, with 21 bases in between. In germline, CDR1 is SEHNR, CDR2 FQNEAQ (reference sequence). This CDR3 is built from 17 residues. The CDR3 DNA is TGTGCCAGCACCTCCAGCGGCAGCAGGGATGGCAATCAGCCCCAGCATTTT. This encodes CASTSSGSRDGNQPQHF.

This rearrangement joins TRBV10-3 to TRBJ2-4; TRBD1 aligns across 7 bases. J was trimmed by 3 bases and V by 10 bases; bases with no gene match: 9. Per the germline V gene, CDR1 is ENHRY and CDR2 is SYGVKD. The CDR3 is 14 residues long. As DNA, the CDR3 is TGTGCCAACCCCGGGGCAGGGGGCAAAAACATTCAGTACTTC. Translation gives CANPGAGGKNIQYF.

The rearrangement joins TRBV15 to TRBJ2-7; D is ambiguous. The ends were cut back, 1 base at V and 2 bases at J, with 12 bases in the middle. The CDR3 spans 15 residues. CDR1 is LNHNV, CDR2 YYDKDF, per germline (reference sequence). The CDR3 DNA follows: TGTGCCACCAGCAGAGGTAGAGAAGGAACCTACGAGCAGTACTTC. Its protein is CATSRGREGTYEQYF.

Worth noting for this clone: Other DNA sequences in this specimen translate into the identical CDR3. J is TRBJ1-5 and V is TRBV2; possibly TRBD1 for D (5 bases). CDR3 length: 15 residues. The germline gives CDR1 SNHLY, CDR2 FYNNEI. Trimming removed 3 bases at V and 1 base at J, with 10 bases between. In DNA, the CDR3 is TGTGCCAGCAGTGATGGGGGTTCGAGCAATCAGCCCCAGCATTTT. The encoded protein is CASSDGGSSNQPQHF.

This chain links TRBV5-6 with TRBJ2-7, with 10 bases aligning to TRBD1. Trimming cost V 4 bases and J 4 bases; bases outside gene matches: 5. The V gene's germline CDR1 is SGHDT and CDR2 YYEEEE. There are 14 residues in the CDR3. CDR3 residues: CASSRTGGGYEQYF. The CDR3 DNA follows: TGTGCCAGCAGCCGGACAGGGGGTGGGTACGAGCAGTACTTC.

The chain carries TRBV6-5 and TRBJ1-3; D may be TRBD1 (5 bases). CDR1 is MNHEY and CDR2 is SVGAGI in the germline V gene. The CDR3 has 15 amino acids. The V and J ends lost 6 bases and 0 bases respectively, with 12 bases between them. DNA for the CDR3: TGTGCCAGCAGCCCCGGGAGGGGCTCTGGAAACACCATATATTTT. It is translated as CASSPGRGSGNTIYF.

The gene calls are TRBV3-1 (or the pseudogene TRBV3-2) and TRBJ1-4; D unclear. The CDR3 totals 15 residues. Germline CDR1 reads LGHDT; CDR2 reads YNNKEL (reference sequence). Trimming cost V 1 base and J 8 bases, with 14 bases left between them. CDR3 bases: TGTGCCAGCAGCCAAGTGGGTACCCCCAAAGAAAAACTGTTTTTT. Its protein is CASSQVGTPKEKLFF.

The chain carries TRBV6-1 and TRBJ2-5; D possibly uses TRBD1 or TRBD2 (5 bases each). Trimming stripped 1 base from V and 5 bases from J, with 17 bases between. Germline values: CDR1 MNHNS, CDR2 SASEGT. CDR3 length equals 16 residues. The CDR3 sequence: CASSEVGRRRLETQYF. The CDR3 coding sequence is TGTGCCAGCAGTGAAGTGGGACGGCGGAGATTGGAGACCCAGTACTTC.

The chain combines TRBV6-5 with TRBJ2-7; unclear D gene. Germline CDR1 MNHEY, CDR2 SVGAGI. V was cut by 4 bases and J by 0 bases, with 7 bases left in between. There are 13 residues in the CDR3. CDR3 amino acids: CASSWASSYEQYF. The CDR3 nucleotides read TGTGCCAGCAGTTGGGCCTCCTCCTACGAGCAGTACTTC.

V and J are TRBV19 and TRBJ2-3; unclear D gene. V lost 2 bases and J lost 6, with 3 bases in between. This CDR3 spans 11 amino acids. From germline, CDR1 is LNHDA and CDR2 SQIVND (reference sequence). In DNA, the CDR3 is TGTGCCAGTAGTATAACCGATACGCAGTATTTT. Translated: CASSITDTQYF.

The chain is built from TRBV11-2 and TRBJ2-5; 8 bases are shared with TRBD2. V was clipped by 0 bases and J by 5 bases; unmatched bases: 5. Germline V gives CDR1 SGHAT, CDR2 FQNNGV. This CDR3 region has 15 residues. CDR3 sequence reads: CASSLDTAGVETQYF. CDR3 in DNA: TGTGCCAGCAGCTTAGATACAGCGGGGGTGGAGACCCAGTACTTC.

This chain joins TRBV14 and TRBJ2-2; no clear D. The germline CDR1 and CDR2 sequences are SGHDN and FVKESK. The CDR3 totals 13 residues. V was pared by 2 bases and J by 5 bases, with 6 bases between. This chain's CDR3 is CASSQQNTGELFF. CDR3 sequence (DNA): TGTGCCAGCAGCCAACAAAATACCGGGGAGCTGTTTTTT.